This T cell receptor beta chain is drawn from a study of CD4 and CD8 cells across lung adenocarcinoma regions. TCRdb reprocessed the PCR reads via MiXCR and lists one record per CDR3 protein. The profile covers about 5,500 distinct CDR3 sequences, with roughly 45% appearing a single time and approximately 84% taken by the ten largest. Samples came from patients with localized non-small cell lung adenocarcinoma. CDR1 is MGHDK, CDR2 SYGVNS, per germline. V lost 3 bases and J lost 5; bases outside the gene matches: 3. The CDR3 extends over 14 amino acids. The chain recombines TRBV25-1 with TRBJ2-1; TRBD1 matches at 8 bases. Input material: CD8+ T cells from the margin of a lung tumor. This TCR derives from a male donor with lung adenocarcinoma. The CD4 and CD8 labels of this study may be unreliable. Here the CDR3 DNA reads TGTGCCAGCAGTGATTGGACAGGGCACAATGAGCAGTTCTTC. This sequence encodes CASSDWTGHNEQFF.